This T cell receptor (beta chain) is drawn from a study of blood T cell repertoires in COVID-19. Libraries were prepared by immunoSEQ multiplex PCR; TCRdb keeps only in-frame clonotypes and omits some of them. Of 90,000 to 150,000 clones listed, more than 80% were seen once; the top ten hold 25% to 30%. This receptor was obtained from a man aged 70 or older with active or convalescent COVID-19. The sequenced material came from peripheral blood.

The chain's CDR3 is CATSGMREGRGNEQFF. The CDR3 bases are TGTGCCACCAGTGGTATGCGGGAGGGCCGAGGCAATGAGCAGTTCTTC. The chain recombines TRBV24-1 with TRBJ2-1, with 9 bases identical to TRBD2. CDR3 size: 16 residues. Germline-derived CDR1 and CDR2 are KGHDR and SFDVKD. After removal of 5 bases from V and 6 bases from J, the junction contained 10 bases not matched to a gene.